This section outlines one T cell receptor (beta chain) sequence together with its context. Its antigen remains undetermined. Base-call qualities are not available, and no considerably larger clone is one nucleotide away. These data belong to a study of vaccination and CD4 T cells after COVID-19 (dated by TCRdb to the early 2020s). For the wider study: In the convalescent cohort there were six males and four females, among whom were two Hispanic individuals, seven Caucasians, two Asians and one multiracial person. Culture stimuli were overlapping spike peptide pools from SARS-CoV-2 and from the common cold coronaviruses HCoV-NL63, HCoV-OC43 and HCoV-229E. An earlier paper using these donors assessed, at the TCR clonotype level, memory CD4+ T cell crossreactivity between SARS-CoV-2 and common cold coronavirus spike proteins. Post-COVID blood samples were collected from convalescent patients a median of around 96 days after diagnosis, with a range of about 30 to 161 days. Participants got two doses of the Pfizer-BioNTech BNT162b2 vaccine (n=8) or two doses of the Moderna mRNA-1273 vaccine (n=2). In approximately eleven COVID-19 convalescent patients and 4 infection-naive healthy vaccine recipients, the spike-specific CD4+ TCR repertoire before mRNA vaccination was compared with the repertoire after mRNA vaccination. Control cultures received a CEFX viral epitope pool as the positive control, an HIV-1 Nef peptide pool as the negative control, or no peptide. Post-vaccine blood samples were obtained a median of approximately 74 days after the second vaccine dose, with a range of roughly 13 to 250 days. Broad study findings and their caveats: Nearly all vaccine-specific clones in convalescent patients (304 of 307) were mono-reactive for SARS-CoV-2 spike rather than cross-reactive with common cold coronaviruses. The median number of SARS-CoV-2-reactive clonotypes rose from around 20 after infection to roughly 38 after vaccination, but the change was not significant. In convalescent patients, a median approximately 83% of post-vaccine SARS-CoV-2-reactive clones were detected only after vaccination, suggesting vaccine-specific priming. Relatively few convalescent patients were included in the study, and early timepoints after natural infection were not analyzed.

The CDR3 has 14 amino acids, counting the end cysteine and phenylalanine. Only CDR3 DNA remains: 42 bases, in frame from the first base. In the germline V gene, CDR1 corresponds to MDHEN and CDR2 to SYDVKM. V is pruned by 1 base and J by 12 bases, leaving 8 bases of the junction without a gene match. Interpreted using the paper, the treatment or condition label stands for: approximately 11-day PBMC culture with coronavirus spike peptide pools or control peptides (ViraFEST assay). CD4+ T cells from unexposed donors were collected before the COVID-19 pandemic (2011-2018). To expand antigen-specific T cells with peptide pools and then pick out the expanded clonotypes through TCR sequencing, the study relied on the ViraFEST assay. Each well held two million PBMCs cultured with roughly 10 ug/ml peptide pools in IMDM containing approximately 5% human AB serum and 10 IU/ml IL-2. On days 3 and 7, half of the culture medium was replaced with fresh IL-2-containing medium. After 10 days of culture, CD4+ T cells were isolated by negative selection using the EasySep CD4+ T cell isolation kit. As far as cell numbers permitted, CD4+ T cells from unexposed donors were tested for reactivity against SARS-CoV-2 S and N as well as four spike pools from common cold coronaviruses. Ficoll-Paque Plus gradient centrifugation was used to isolate PBMCs from whole blood, and the isolated PBMCs were then either used fresh or cryopreserved at -140C. Triplicate wells were generally used for each culture condition. The leukapheresis product for the unexposed donors was obtained through commercial purchase.

The library relied on PCR. DNA from cultured CD4+ T cells underwent TCR sequencing with the Oncomine TCR Beta short-read assay at the Johns Hopkins FTIC core. The QIAamp micro DNA kit was used to extract genomic DNA from the cultured CD4+ T cells. Oncomine TCR Beta libraries from cultured CD4+ T cells were pooled with unique dual indexes and sequenced on an Illumina iSeq 100. In the paper's pipeline: Non-productive sequences were removed, and CDR3s not starting with C, not ending with F or W, or shorter than 7 amino acids were discarded. The MANAFEST web application identified antigen-specific clonotypes by comparing peptide-stimulated wells against reference wells and other culture wells. Positive clones required FDR below 0.05, an odds ratio above 5, and productive frequency above 0.1% in at least two of three replicate wells. A clonotype was classed as cross-reactive if the clonotype showed significant expansion both in SARS-CoV-2 spike wells and in at least one common cold coronavirus spike condition. Similarity between CDR3 sequences was evaluated in R version 3.6.1 using Levenshtein distances (stringdist) and unrooted phylogenetic trees (ape). TCRdb reran the public reads through fastp at Q25 and MiXCR, keeping productive beta chains. Rows are combined by CDR3 protein, so each entry shows the most common genes and DNA. TCRdb assigned the V and J calls; the authors' analysis was not used. This sample has approximately 2,800 distinct CDR3 sequences in its table, and 15% to 20% of those were observed once. The ten top clones hold 26% of the sample.

What was sequenced was CD4+ T cells from blood, cultured in vitro. This TCR came from a human donor in good health. The V and J segments used are TRBV28 and TRBJ2-7, and TRBD2 matches 11 of the central bases. The DNA sequence is as follows: TGTGCCAGCAGTTTATATACTAGCGGGGGCTCAAGGTACTTC. This gives the protein CASSLYTSGGSRYF. The CDR3 plus the reference TRBV28 and TRBJ2-7 genes for the other parts give the full variable domain: DVKVTQSSRYLVKRTGEKVFLECVQDMDHENMFWYRQDPGLGLRLIYFSYDVKMKEKGDIPEGYSVSREKKERFSLILESASTNQTSMYLCASSLYTSGGSRYFGPGTRLTVT.